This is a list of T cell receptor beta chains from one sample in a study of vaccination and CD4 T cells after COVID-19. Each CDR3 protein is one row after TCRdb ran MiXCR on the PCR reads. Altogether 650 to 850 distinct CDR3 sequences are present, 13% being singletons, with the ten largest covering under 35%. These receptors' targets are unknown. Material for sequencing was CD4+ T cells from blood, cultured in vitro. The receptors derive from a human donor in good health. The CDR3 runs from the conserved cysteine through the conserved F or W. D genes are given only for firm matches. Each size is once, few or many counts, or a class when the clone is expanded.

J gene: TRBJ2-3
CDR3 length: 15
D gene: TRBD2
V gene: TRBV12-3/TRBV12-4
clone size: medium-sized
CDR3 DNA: TGTGCCAGCAGTATAGCGGGGGGGCCTAAGGATACGCAGTATTTT
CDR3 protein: CASSIAGGPKDTQYF

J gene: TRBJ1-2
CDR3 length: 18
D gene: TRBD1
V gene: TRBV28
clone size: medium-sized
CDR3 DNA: TGTGCCAGCATGGGGACAGGGTCGCCTCGGCGGCGTAACTATGGCTACACCTTC
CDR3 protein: CASMGTGSPRRRNYGYTF

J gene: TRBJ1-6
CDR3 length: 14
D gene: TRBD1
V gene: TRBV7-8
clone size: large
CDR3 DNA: TGTGCCGGAGGAACCGGGACAGGGAATTCACCCCTCCACTTT
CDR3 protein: CAGGTGTGNSPLHF

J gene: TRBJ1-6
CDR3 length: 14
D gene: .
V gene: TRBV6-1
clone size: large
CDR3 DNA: TGTGCCAGCAGTGAATCCGTTTCGAATTCACCCCTCCACTTT
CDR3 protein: CASSESVSNSPLHF

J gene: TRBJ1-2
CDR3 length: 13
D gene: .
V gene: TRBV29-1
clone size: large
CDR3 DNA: TGCAGCGTTGAAGATCCTACAGCGTATGGCTACACCTTC
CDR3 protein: CSVEDPTAYGYTF

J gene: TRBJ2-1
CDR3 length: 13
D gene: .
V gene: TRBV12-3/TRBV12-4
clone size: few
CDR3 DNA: TGTGCCAGCAGACACGGACATCCCAATGAGCAGTTCTTC
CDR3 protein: CASRHGHPNEQFF

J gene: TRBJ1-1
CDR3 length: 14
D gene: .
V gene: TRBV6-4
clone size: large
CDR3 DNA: TGTGCCAGCAGTGTTTCGCCGGGGAACACTGAAGCTTTCTTT
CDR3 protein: CASSVSPGNTEAFF

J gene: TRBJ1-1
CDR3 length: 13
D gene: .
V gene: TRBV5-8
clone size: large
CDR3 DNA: TGTGCCAGCACCCACAGGTTGAACACTGAAGCTTTCTTT
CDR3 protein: CASTHRLNTEAFF

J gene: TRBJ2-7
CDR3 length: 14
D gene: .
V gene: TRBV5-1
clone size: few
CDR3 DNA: TGCGCCAGCAGCTTGGGGACAGCGGGCTACGAGCAGTACTTC
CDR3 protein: CASSLGTAGYEQYF

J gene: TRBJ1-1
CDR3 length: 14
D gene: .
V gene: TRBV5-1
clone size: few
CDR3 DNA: TGCGCCAGCAGCTTGGACAGGATAAACTCTGAAGCTTTCTTT
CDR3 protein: CASSLDRINSEAFF

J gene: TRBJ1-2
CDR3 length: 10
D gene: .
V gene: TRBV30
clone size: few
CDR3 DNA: TGTGCCTGGTTCTCATATGGCTACACCTTC
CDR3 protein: CAWFSYGYTF